This entry lists 19 T cell receptor beta chains sequenced from one sample in a study of T cells after yellow fever vaccination. Each CDR3 protein is one row after TCRdb ran MiXCR on the 5' RACE reads. The sample records hundreds of thousands of distinct CDR3 sequences, less than 4.5% being singletons. The material was PBMCs, obtained on the day of the yellow fever booster vaccination. The receptor set was obtained from a man younger than 30 who received the YFV17D yellow fever vaccine.

In its sample, this clonotype was seen a few times. J is TRBJ2-7 and V is TRBV5-5; no reliable D call. This CDR3 region has 14 residues. The V and J ends lost 0 bases and 2 bases respectively, with 9 bases between them. Looked up from germline, CDR1 is SGHKS and CDR2 is YYEKEE (reference sequence). Written as DNA, the CDR3 is TGTGCCAGCAGCTTGGGTGGGTTCGCCTACGAGCAGTACGTC. Its protein product is CASSLGGFAYEQYV.

This clonotype was observed many times. The gene calls are TRBV10-2 and TRBJ2-1, with TRBD2 matching over 8 bases. The length of the CDR3 is 14 residues. V lost 2 bases and J lost 5; bases outside the gene matches: 2. CDR1 is WSHSY, CDR2 SAAADI, per germline. In DNA form, the CDR3 reads TGCGCCAGCAGTGAGCGGGGGGGGGACAATGAGCAGTTCTTC. Protein sequence: CASSERGGDNEQFF.

This clonotype has more than one count but fewer than ten. The chain carries TRBV30 and TRBJ1-1, with D possibly TRBD1 on 6 matching bases. V lost 5 bases and J lost 4, with 17 bases in between. Germline lookup yields CDR1 GTSNPN and CDR2 SVGIG (reference sequence). This CDR3 is 14 amino acids long. CDR3 residues: CAWARKQGITEAFF. In DNA form, the CDR3 reads TGTGCCTGGGCCAGGAAACAGGGAATCACTGAAGCTTTCTTT.

In this sample, this clonotype turned up a few times. V gene TRBV15 combines with J gene TRBJ1-2; 7 bases fit TRBD1. V was pared by 5 bases and J by 0 bases, with 3 bases of the junction left unmatched. The germline V gene has CDR1 LNHNV and CDR2 YYDKDF (reference sequence). CDR3 length: 14 amino acids. CDR3 amino acids: CATSLDRANYGYTF. The DNA for the CDR3 is TGTGCCACCAGCCTAGACAGGGCTAACTATGGCTACACCTTC.

This clonotype was seen at least ten times. V is TRBV7-2 and J is TRBJ1-4; TRBD1 might be the D (5 bases). The CDR3 runs 15 residues. The germline gives CDR1 SGHTA, CDR2 FQGNSA. V was pared by 6 bases and J by 5 bases, with 16 bases between. The CDR3 spells CASRHGDRQNEKLFF. CDR3 nucleotide sequence: TGTGCCAGCAGACACGGGGACCGTCAGAATGAAAAACTGTTTTTT. Looking up the rest from reference TRBV7-2 and TRBJ1-4 gives the full variable domain: GAGVSQSPSNKVTEKGKDVELRCDPISGHTALYWYRQSLGQGLEFLIYFQGNSAPDKSGLPSDRFSAERTGGSVSTLTIQRTQQEDSAVYLCASRHGDRQNEKLFFGSGTQLSVL.

This chain uses TRBV12-3 or TRBV12-4 with TRBJ2-3; D gene unclear. The V end lost 7 bases, the J end lost 0 bases, and 11 bases lay between the germline ends. The CDR3 has 14 residues. The CDR3 DNA is TGTGCCAGCATCCTAGGCGGAAGCACAGATACGCAGTATTTT. This translates into CASILGGSTDTQYF.

This clonotype was observed at least ten times. This chain links TRBV12-3 or TRBV12-4 with TRBJ1-1; D not resolved. Trimming cost V 5 bases and J 1 base, with 11 bases left between them. This CDR3 has 14 amino acids. The CDR3 DNA sequence: TGTGCCAGCAGTCGGGAGTATTCGAACACTGAAGCTTTCTTT. It is translated as CASSREYSNTEAFF.

The table lists this clonotype with a few counts. The chain uses TRBV7-2 and TRBJ1-3; perhaps TRBD1 as D (6 bases). The CDR3 sequence is 17 residues long. Germline-derived CDR1 and CDR2 are SGHTA and FQGNSA. Trimming pared 5 bases from V and 0 bases from J, leaving 17 bases between. The CDR3 DNA sequence: TGTGCCAGCAGCCGATCACCGGGACACTTCTCTGGAAACACCATATATTTT. This gives the protein CASSRSPGHFSGNTIYF.

This clonotype was recorded many times. This chain links TRBV7-8 with TRBJ1-6; possible D gene TRBD1, 5 bases. Germline loops: CDR1 SGHVS, CDR2 FQNEAQ. This CDR3 has 15 amino acids. V dropped 5 bases and J dropped 8 bases, with 16 bases sitting between them. The CDR3 loop reads CASSSWRGYDSPLHF. The CDR3 nucleotides read TGTGCCAGCAGCAGCTGGCGGGGCTACGATTCACCCCTCCACTTT.

The J gene is TRBJ2-3, the V gene TRBV5-6; 11 bases are a match to TRBD2. The trim removed 4 bases at V and 3 bases at J, leaving 4 bases unmatched. Germline-derived CDR1 and CDR2 are SGHDT and YYEEEE. This CDR3 spans 15 amino acids. For the CDR3, the DNA is TGTGCCAGCAGCCGGACTAGCGGGTGGACAGATACGCAGTATTTT. Residues: CASSRTSGWTDTQYF.

There are many counts of this clonotype. The gene calls are TRBV12-3 or TRBV12-4 and TRBJ2-2; D is ambiguous. V was pared by 5 bases and J by 5 bases, with 12 bases between. There are 14 residues in the CDR3. In DNA, the CDR3 is TGTGCCAGCAGTACTGTGGTGGGGACCGGGGAGCTGTTTTTT. Translated: CASSTVVGTGELFF.

This clonotype was picked up a small number of times. The rearrangement uses TRBV12-3 or TRBV12-4 and TRBJ1-2; D uncertain. V dropped 8 bases and J dropped 6 bases, with 10 bases sitting between them. This CDR3 is 11 amino acids long. CDR3 sequence: CASSARHGYTF. CDR3 in DNA: TGTGCCAGCTCCGCCAGACATGGCTACACCTTC.

The V call is TRBV11-2, the J call TRBJ2-7, with 8 bases lining up with TRBD1. CDR3 length equals 14 residues. J lost 3 bases, V lost 0 bases, and 1 base had no gene match. Germline V CDR1 and CDR2: SGHAT, FQNNGV. The CDR3, as DNA: TGTGCCAGCAGCTTAGAGACAGGGGACTACGAGCAGTACTTC. Amino acids: CASSLETGDYEQYF. Combining the CDR3 with reference TRBV11-2 and TRBJ2-7 gives the whole variable domain EAGVAQSPRYKIIEKRQSVAFWCNPISGHATLYWYQQILGQGPKLLIQFQNNGVVDDSQLPKDRFSAERLKGVDSTLKIQPAKLEDSAVYLCASSLETGDYEQYFGPGTRLTVT.

The chain recombines TRBV6-2 or TRBV6-3 with TRBJ2-6; no definite D call. The germline V gene has CDR1 MNHEY and CDR2 SVGEGT. The CDR3 has 12 residues. V lost 11 bases to trimming and J lost 2 bases, with 7 bases between them. The CDR3 sequence is CAARPGANVLTF. Here the CDR3 DNA reads TGTGCCGCAAGACCTGGGGCCAACGTCCTGACTTTC.

This clonotype was counted many times. The V and J genes are TRBV19 and TRBJ2-7; D might be TRBD2 (6 bases). The germline V gene encodes CDR1 LNHDA and CDR2 SQIVND (reference sequence). The CDR3 is 15 amino acids. V lost 11 bases and J 3 bases, leaving 23 bases between the germline ends. In nucleotides, the CDR3 is TGTGCCGGAAGGGCTAGGACGGAGGACTACTACGAGCAGTACGTC. It codes for CAGRARTEDYYEQYV.

The genes are TRBV5-1 and TRBJ2-5, with 8 bases aligning to TRBD1. Germline V gene data show CDR1 as SGHRS and CDR2 as YFSETQ. The CDR3 totals 15 residues. J gave up 4 bases and V 2 bases, and 7 bases lay outside the gene matches. Here the CDR3 DNA reads TGCGCCAGCAGCTTAGGTGACAGGGGTCGAGAGACCCAGTACTTC. Protein sequence: CASSLGDRGRETQYF.

Ten or more counts support this clonotype. This sequence joins TRBV20-1 and TRBJ2-3; D not certain. The V end lost 0 bases, the J end lost 1 base, and 11 bases lay between the germline ends. Germline CDR1 reads DFQATT; CDR2 reads SNEGSKA (reference sequence). The CDR3 loop spans 15 amino acids. The chain's CDR3 is CSARDNTRGTDTQYF. CDR3 in DNA: TGCAGTGCTAGAGATAACACTCGCGGCACAGATACGCAGTATTTT.

This clonotype has a count of ten or more. The V gene is TRBV18, the J gene TRBJ2-7; possibly TRBD1 for D (6 bases). There are 14 residues in the CDR3. Germline loops: CDR1 KGHSH, CDR2 LQKENI. The CDR3 loop reads CASSRAQGLYEQYV. As DNA, the CDR3 is TGTGCCAGTTCACGGGCCCAGGGGTTATACGAGCAGTACGTC.

This clonotype was counted between two and nine times. V gene TRBV14 combines with J gene TRBJ1-4, with TRBD1 as a possible D gene (5 bases). The germline CDR1 and CDR2 sequences are SGHDN and FVKESK. Trimming pared 3 bases from V and 8 bases from J, leaving 16 bases between. CDR3 length: 15 residues. The CDR3 DNA reads as TGTGCCAGCAGCCACCTCGGGGCTTCGGTGGAAAAACTGTTTTTT. Translation gives CASSHLGASVEKLFF.